Listed below are T cell receptor beta chains from one sample, sequenced in a study of blood T cell repertoires in COVID-19. The assay was immunoSEQ multiplex PCR, and TCRdb's table has in-frame clones only and misses some. Among around 210,000 clones, just over 85% were seen once, and the ten largest hold approximately 1.5%. Sample: peripheral blood. These TCRs come from a man between 18 and 29 years old with active or convalescent COVID-19. The CDR3 runs from the conserved cysteine through the conserved F or W. D genes are given only for firm matches. Clone size is stated in some rows and not others, as once, few, many or a class when expanded.

length,V,D,size,J,DNA,CDR3
17,TRBV29-1,TRBD2,few,TRBJ2-1,TGCAGCGCTACACTAGCGGGAGGGTCCGCGCCCTACAATGAGCAGTTCTTC,CSATLAGGSAPYNEQFF
15,TRBV6-5,TRBD1,NA,TRBJ2-3,TGTGCCAGCAGCTCCGGGACAGGGGGCACAGATACGCAGTATTTT,CASSSGTGGTDTQYF
16,TRBV7-2,TRBD2,NA,TRBJ2-7,TGTGCCAGCAGTAGTGTGGTTGCAAGCGGGAGTGGTGAGCAGTACTTC,CASSSVVASGSGEQYF
15,TRBV27,TRBD2,NA,TRBJ2-3,TGTGCCAGCAGTTTACTAGCGGGGAGCACAGATACGCAGTATTTT,CASSLLAGSTDTQYF
13,TRBV11-2,NA,NA,TRBJ1-2,TGTGCCAGCAGCTTAGATCAGAACTATGGCTACACCTTC,CASSLDQNYGYTF
15,TRBV3-1/TRBV3-2,NA,NA,TRBJ1-6,TGTGCCAGCAGCCAAGATTCGAGAGGAGTTCCACCCCTCCACTTT,CASSQDSRGVPPLHF
17,TRBV14,NA,NA,TRBJ1-1,TGTGCCAGCAGCATTCAAACCGCAGGGGTCGGGAACACTGAAGCTTTCTTT,CASSIQTAGVGNTEAFF
15,TRBV16,TRBD1,NA,TRBJ2-7,TGTGCCAGCAGCCAATCGGTCCAGGGGGCATTCGAGCAGTACTTC,CASSQSVQGAFEQYF
15,TRBV25-1,NA,once,TRBJ1-2,TGTGCCAGCAGTGAATCCCTATTTTCAGGGTACGGCTACACCTTC,CASSESLFSGYGYTF
14,TRBV5-1,NA,NA,TRBJ1-2,TGCGCCAGCAGCTTTATTCCAGCTAACTATGGCTACACCTTC,CASSFIPANYGYTF
16,TRBV19,TRBD1,NA,TRBJ2-7,TGTGCCAGTAGTATACCTCCAGGGACAGGGTACTACGAGCAGTACTTC,CASSIPPGTGYYEQYF
13,TRBV18,TRBD1,NA,TRBJ1-5,TGTGCCAGCTCAAACACAGGGGTCCAGCCCCAGCATTTT,CASSNTGVQPQHF
11,TRBV10-2,NA,NA,TRBJ2-1,TGCGCCAGCAGTGACCTAAATGAGCAGTTCTTC,CASSDLNEQFF
16,TRBV6-5,NA,NA,TRBJ1-4,TGTGCCAGCAGTTACTCGTTTCAGGGGTCGGTTGAAAAACTGTTTTTT,CASSYSFQGSVEKLFF